This T cell receptor beta chain was profiled in a study of T-cell reconstitution after alpha-beta-depleted transplantation in children. Points from the study as a whole: After one year, T-cell counts and TCRbeta diversity mostly came from new T cells. Recipient T cells and thymic progenitors that survived were the source of the high TCRbeta diversity seen at day 60 in some patients. Expanded graft clones, several hundred of them, were reportedly the source of alpha-beta T cells about two months after transplant.

A remark on this clonotype: What it binds is not known.

The CDR3 runs 16 residues. J lost 3 bases, V lost 4 bases, and 5 bases had no gene match. Germline lookup yields CDR1 LGHDT and CDR2 YNNKEL (reference sequence). Using unique molecular identifiers, the investigators prepared the TCRbeta library. From the PCR reads, TCRdb called clonotypes with MiXCR, one entry per CDR3 protein. The top ten clones hold approximately 8.2% of a sample with about 300,000 distinct CDR3 sequences, around 7.3% of them seen once. This receptor was taken from a female patient aged 2 to 10 who had a stem cell transplant for Fanconi anemia, so the T cells may come from the graft donor. This chain uses TRBV3-1 with TRBJ2-1; 11 bases are shared with TRBD2. The starting material was peripheral blood, obtained 360 days after TCRalphabeta/CD19-depleted stem cell transplant. The CDR3 coding sequence is TGTGCCAGCAGCCGCCGGACTAGCGGGTTCTACAATGAGCAGTTCTTC. Its protein is CASSRRTSGFYNEQFF.